This T cell receptor beta chain emerged from a study of Ad26.COV2.S vaccination and SARS-CoV-2 variants. Across the study: Into the muscle, Ad26.COV2.S was dosed once or twice, 56 days apart.

The study's findings and limits: People given the vaccine had a wider spike-specific TCR breadth than placebo recipients did.

As to treatment: over 15 received Ad26.COV2.S at low or high dose, single or two shots; several received placebo; per-sample allocation not given. It was on day 63 after the first vaccine or placebo injection that samples were taken. Clones were read by immunoSEQ multiplex PCR, and TCRdb kept only the in-frame ones, dropping some. The data contain roughly 350,000 clones, about 89% of them singletons. CDR1 and CDR2 (germline): SGHRS, YFSETQ. CDR3 size: 15 residues. Trimming took 1 base from V and 0 from J, leaving 11 bases between them. As regards this clone: Its antigen is undetermined.

V is TRBV5-1 and J is TRBJ2-7; no clear D gene. The sequence derives from a person between 18 and 59 years old who received the Ad26.COV2.S COVID-19 vaccine or a placebo. Sample: peripheral blood, taken in a trial of Ad26.COV2.S vaccine versus placebo. The CDR3: CASSLFAGRSYEQYF. The CDR3 DNA reads as TGCGCCAGCAGCTTGTTTGCCGGTCGCTCCTACGAGCAGTACTTC.